This T cell receptor beta chain was recovered during a study of OX40 agonist ivuxolimab in advanced cancers. The count of this clone is one. Other DNA sequences within the sample encode an identical CDR3. The data were produced by immunoSEQ multiplex PCR, yet TCRdb's version contains in-frame clones alone and is incomplete. In the table there are over 45,000 clones, around 88% of which are singletons. Exclusion of a patient followed from autoimmune disease history or systemic immunosuppression. Trimming left V 3 bases short and J 2 bases short, with 10 bases between. This CDR3 spans 14 amino acids. Germline assignment: CDR1 KGHSH and CDR2 LQKENI.

The chain links TRBV18 to TRBJ2-5, with a tentative D call TRBD1 (6 bases). The origin of this receptor is an adult with an advanced solid tumor such as melanoma, head and neck, liver or kidney cancer. The sequencing here drew on CD4+ or CD8+ T cells sorted from blood, taken in a trial of the OX40 agonist ivuxolimab. CDR3 DNA sequence: TGTGCCAGCTCACCTCCGGGACAACAAGAGACCCAGTACTTC. Translated, it gives CASSPPGQQETQYF.